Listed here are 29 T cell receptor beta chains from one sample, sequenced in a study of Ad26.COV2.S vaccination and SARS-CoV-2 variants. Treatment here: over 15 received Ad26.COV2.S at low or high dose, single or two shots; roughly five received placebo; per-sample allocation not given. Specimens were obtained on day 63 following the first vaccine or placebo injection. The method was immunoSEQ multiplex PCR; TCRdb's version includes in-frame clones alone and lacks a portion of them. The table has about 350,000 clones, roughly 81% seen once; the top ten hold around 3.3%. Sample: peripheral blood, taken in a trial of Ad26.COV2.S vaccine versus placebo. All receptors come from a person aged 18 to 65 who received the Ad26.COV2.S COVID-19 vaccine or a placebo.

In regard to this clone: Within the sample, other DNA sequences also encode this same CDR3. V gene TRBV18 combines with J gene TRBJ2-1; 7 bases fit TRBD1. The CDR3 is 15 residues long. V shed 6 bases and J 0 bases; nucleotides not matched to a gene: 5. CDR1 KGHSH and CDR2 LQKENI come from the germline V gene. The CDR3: CASSRSGGSYNEQFF. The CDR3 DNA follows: TGTGCCAGCTCTCGTTCAGGGGGCTCCTACAATGAGCAGTTCTTC.

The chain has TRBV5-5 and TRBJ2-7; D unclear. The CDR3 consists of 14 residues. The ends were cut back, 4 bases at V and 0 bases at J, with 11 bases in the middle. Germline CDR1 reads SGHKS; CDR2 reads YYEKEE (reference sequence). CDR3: CASSAAMSSYEQYF. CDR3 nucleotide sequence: TGTGCCAGCAGCGCTGCTATGAGCTCCTACGAGCAGTACTTC.

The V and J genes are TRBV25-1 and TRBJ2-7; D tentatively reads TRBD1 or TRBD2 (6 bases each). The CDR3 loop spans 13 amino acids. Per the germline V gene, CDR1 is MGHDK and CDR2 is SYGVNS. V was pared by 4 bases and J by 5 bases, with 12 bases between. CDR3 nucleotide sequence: TGTGCCAGCAGTGCGGGGGCGCGGGACGAGCAGTACTTC. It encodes CASSAGARDEQYF.

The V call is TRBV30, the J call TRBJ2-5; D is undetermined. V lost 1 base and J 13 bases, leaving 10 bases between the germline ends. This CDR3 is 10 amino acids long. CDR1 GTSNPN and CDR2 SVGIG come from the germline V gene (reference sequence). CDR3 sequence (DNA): TGTGCCTGGAGTGCGCGCAATACGTACTTC. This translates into CAWSARNTYF. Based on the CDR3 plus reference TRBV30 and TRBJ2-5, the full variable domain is SQTIHQWPATLVQPVGSPLSLECTVEGTSNPNLYWYRQAAGRGLQLLFYSVGIGQISSEVPQNLSASRPQDRQFILSSKKLLLSDSGFYLCAWSARNTYFGPGTRLLVL.

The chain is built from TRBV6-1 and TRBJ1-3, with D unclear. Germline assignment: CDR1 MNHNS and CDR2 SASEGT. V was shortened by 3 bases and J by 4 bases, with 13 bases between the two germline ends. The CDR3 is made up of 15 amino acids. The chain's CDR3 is CASSDLPGIGNTIYF. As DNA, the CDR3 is TGTGCCAGCAGTGATTTACCGGGTATCGGAAACACCATATATTTT.

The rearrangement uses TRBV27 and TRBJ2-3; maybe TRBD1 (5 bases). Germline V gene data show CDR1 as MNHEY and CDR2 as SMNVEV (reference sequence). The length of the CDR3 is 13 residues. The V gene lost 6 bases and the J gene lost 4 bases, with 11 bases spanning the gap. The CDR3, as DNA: TGTGCCAGCAGAGAAGCAGGGTCAGATACGCAGTATTTT. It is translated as CASREAGSDTQYF.

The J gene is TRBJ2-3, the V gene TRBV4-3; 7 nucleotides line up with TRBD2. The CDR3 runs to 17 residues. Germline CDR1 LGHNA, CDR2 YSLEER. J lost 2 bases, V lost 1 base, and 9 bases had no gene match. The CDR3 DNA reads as TGCGCCAGCAGCCAAGGATCGGGGGGATCCCACACAGATACGCAGTATTTT. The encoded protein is CASSQGSGGSHTDTQYF.

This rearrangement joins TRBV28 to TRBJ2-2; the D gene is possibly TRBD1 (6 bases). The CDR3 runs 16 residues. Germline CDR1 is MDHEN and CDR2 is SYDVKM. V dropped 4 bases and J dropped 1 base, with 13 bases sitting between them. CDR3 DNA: TGTGCCAGCAGTTATATAGACAGGATGAACACCGGGGAGCTGTTTTTT. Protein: CASSYIDRMNTGELFF.

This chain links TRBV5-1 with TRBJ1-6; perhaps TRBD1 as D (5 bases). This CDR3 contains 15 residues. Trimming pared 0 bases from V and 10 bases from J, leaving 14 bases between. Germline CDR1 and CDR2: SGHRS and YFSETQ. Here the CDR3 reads CASSLGGQGESPLHF. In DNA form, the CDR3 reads TGCGCCAGCAGCTTGGGAGGGCAGGGTGAATCACCCCTCCACTTT. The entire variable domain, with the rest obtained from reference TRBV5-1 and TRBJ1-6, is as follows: KAGVTQTPRYLIKTRGQQVTLSCSPISGHRSVSWYQQTPGQGLQFLFEYFSETQRNKGNFPGRFSGRQFSNSRSEMNVSTLELGDSALYLCASSLGGQGESPLHFGNGTRLTVT.

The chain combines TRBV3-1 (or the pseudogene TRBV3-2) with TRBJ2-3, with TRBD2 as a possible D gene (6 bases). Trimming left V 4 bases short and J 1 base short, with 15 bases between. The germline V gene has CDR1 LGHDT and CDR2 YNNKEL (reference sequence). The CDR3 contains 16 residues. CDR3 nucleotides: TGTGCCAGCAGCCTTCAACTAGCAAGAGGCACAGATACGCAGTATTTT. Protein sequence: CASSLQLARGTDTQYF.

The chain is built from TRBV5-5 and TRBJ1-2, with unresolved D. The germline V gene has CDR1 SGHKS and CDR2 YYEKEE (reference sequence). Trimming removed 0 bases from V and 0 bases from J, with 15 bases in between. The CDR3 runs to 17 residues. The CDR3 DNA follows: TGTGCCAGCAGCTTGGCGGTAGGCAGCCGAGCTAACTATGGCTACACCTTC. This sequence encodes CASSLAVGSRANYGYTF.

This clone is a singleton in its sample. CDR3 sequence: CASSNDRVLQPQHF. Here the CDR3 DNA reads TGTGCCAGCAGTAACGACAGGGTCCTCCAGCCCCAGCATTTT. The chain couples TRBV6-2 or TRBV6-3 to TRBJ1-5, with 7 bases lining up with TRBD1. The CDR3 is 14 residues long. Trimming took 5 bases from V and 7 from J; bases not matched to a gene: 8. Germline-derived CDR1 and CDR2 are MNHEY and SVGEGT.

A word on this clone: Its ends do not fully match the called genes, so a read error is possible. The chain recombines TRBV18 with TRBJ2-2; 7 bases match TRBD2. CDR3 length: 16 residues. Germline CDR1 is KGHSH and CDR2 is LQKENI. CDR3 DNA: TGTGCCAGCTCCCCACCGGGGGGACTTAACACCGGGGAGCTGTTTTTT. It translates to CASSPPGGLNTGELFF. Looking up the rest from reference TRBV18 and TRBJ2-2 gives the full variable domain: NAGVMQNPRHLVRRRGQEARLRCSPMKGHSHVYWYRQLPEEGLKFMVYLQKENIIDESGMPKERFSAEFPKEGPSILRIQQVVRGDSAAYFCASSPPGGLNTGELFFGEGSRLTVL.

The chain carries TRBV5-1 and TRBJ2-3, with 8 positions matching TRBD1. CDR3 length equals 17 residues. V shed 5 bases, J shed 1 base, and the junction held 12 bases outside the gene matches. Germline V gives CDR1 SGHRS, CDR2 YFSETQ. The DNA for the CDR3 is TGCGCCAGCAGAGACCTCAGCCAGGGGGCGGGCACAGATACGCAGTATTTT. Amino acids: CASRDLSQGAGTDTQYF.

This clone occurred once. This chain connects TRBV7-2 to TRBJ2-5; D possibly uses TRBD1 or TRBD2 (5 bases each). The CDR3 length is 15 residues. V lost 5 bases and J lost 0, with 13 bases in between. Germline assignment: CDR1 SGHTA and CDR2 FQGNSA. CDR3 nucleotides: TGTGCCAGCAGCCTCGCCCGGGGCTACCAAGAGACCCAGTACTTC. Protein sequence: CASSLARGYQETQYF.

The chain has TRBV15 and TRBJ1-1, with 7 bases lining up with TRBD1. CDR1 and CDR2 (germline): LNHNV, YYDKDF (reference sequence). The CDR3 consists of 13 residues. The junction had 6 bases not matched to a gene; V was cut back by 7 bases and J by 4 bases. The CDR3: CATNNDRATEAFF. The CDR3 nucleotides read TGTGCCACCAACAACGACAGGGCCACTGAAGCTTTCTTT.

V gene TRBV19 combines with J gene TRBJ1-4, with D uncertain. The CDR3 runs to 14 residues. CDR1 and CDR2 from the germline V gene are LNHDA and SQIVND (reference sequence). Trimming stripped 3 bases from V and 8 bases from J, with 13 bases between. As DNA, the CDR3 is TGTGCCAGTAGTATCCGCCAAATGGGAGAAAAACTGTTTTTT. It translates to CASSIRQMGEKLFF.

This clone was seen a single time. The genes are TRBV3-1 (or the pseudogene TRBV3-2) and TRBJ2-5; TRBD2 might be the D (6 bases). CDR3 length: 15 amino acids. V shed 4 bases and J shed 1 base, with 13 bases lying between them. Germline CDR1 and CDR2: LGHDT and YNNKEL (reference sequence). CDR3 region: CASSLLLGLQETQYF. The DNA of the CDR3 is TGTGCCAGCAGCCTTCTCCTGGGACTCCAAGAGACCCAGTACTTC.

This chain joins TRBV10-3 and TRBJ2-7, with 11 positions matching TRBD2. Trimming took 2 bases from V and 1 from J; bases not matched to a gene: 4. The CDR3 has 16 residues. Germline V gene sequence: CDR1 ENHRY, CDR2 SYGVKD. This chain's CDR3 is CAISENLAGGSYEQYF. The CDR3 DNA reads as TGTGCCATCAGTGAGAACCTAGCGGGAGGTTCCTACGAGCAGTACTTC.

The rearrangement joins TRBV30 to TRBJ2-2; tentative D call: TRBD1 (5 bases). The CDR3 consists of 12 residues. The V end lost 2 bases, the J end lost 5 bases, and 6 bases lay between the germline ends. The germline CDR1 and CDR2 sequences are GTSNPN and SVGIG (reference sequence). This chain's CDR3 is CAWSPGTGELFF. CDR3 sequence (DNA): TGTGCCTGGAGTCCAGGGACCGGGGAGCTGTTTTTT. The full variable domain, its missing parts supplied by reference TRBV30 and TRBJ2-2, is SQTIHQWPATLVQPVGSPLSLECTVEGTSNPNLYWYRQAAGRGLQLLFYSVGIGQISSEVPQNLSASRPQDRQFILSSKKLLLSDSGFYLCAWSPGTGELFFGEGSRLTVL.

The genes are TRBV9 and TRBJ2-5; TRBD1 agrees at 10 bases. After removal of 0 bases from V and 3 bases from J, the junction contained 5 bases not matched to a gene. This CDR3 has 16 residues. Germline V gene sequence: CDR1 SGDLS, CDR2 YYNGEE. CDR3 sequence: CASSVEGDRGEETQYF. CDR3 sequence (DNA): TGTGCCAGCAGCGTAGAAGGGGACAGGGGAGAAGAGACCCAGTACTTC.

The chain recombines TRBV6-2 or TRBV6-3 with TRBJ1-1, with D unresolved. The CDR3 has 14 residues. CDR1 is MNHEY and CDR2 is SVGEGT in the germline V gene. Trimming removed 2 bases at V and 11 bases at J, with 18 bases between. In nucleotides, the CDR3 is TGTGCCAGCAGTTACGGTTCCGCGGTTGGTTACGCTTTCTTT. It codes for CASSYGSAVGYAFF.

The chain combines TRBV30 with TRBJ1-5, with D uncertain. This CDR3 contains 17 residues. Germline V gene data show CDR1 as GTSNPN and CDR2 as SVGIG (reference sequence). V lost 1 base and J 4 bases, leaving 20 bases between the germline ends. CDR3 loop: CAWSASPDGLVNQPQHF. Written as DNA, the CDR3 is TGTGCCTGGAGTGCCTCCCCCGACGGGCTGGTAAATCAGCCCCAGCATTTT. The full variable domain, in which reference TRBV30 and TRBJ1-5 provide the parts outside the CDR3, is SQTIHQWPATLVQPVGSPLSLECTVEGTSNPNLYWYRQAAGRGLQLLFYSVGIGQISSEVPQNLSASRPQDRQFILSSKKLLLSDSGFYLCAWSASPDGLVNQPQHFGDGTRLSIL.

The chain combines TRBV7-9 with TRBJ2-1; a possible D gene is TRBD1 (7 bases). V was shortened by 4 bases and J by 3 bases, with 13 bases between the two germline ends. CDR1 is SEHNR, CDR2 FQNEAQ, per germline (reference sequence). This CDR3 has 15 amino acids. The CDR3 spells CASSSQGGNYNEQFF. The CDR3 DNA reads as TGTGCCAGCAGCTCTCAGGGGGGTAACTACAATGAGCAGTTCTTC.

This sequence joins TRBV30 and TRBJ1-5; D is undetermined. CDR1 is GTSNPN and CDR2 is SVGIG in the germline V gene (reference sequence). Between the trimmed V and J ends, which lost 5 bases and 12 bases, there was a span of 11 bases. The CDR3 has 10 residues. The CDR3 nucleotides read TGTGCCTGGTACACTGGCAGCCAGCATTTT. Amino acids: CAWYTGSQHF.

The DNA for the CDR3 is TGCGCCAGCAGGCGACTAGCGGGAGCCAATGAGCAGTTCTTC. This encodes CASRRLAGANEQFF. The genes are TRBV5-1 and TRBJ2-1, with 12 positions matching TRBD2. Germline V gene sequence: CDR1 SGHRS, CDR2 YFSETQ. The CDR3 is 14 residues long. The junction had 3 bases not matched to a gene; V was cut back by 5 bases and J by 6 bases.

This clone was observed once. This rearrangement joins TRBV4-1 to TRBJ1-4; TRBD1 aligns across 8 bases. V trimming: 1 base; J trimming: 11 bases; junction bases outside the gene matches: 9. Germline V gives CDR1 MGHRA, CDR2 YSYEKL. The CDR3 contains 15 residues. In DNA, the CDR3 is TGCGCCAGCAGCCAAGTTGGGACAGGCTTTGAGAAACTGTTTTTT. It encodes CASSQVGTGFEKLFF.

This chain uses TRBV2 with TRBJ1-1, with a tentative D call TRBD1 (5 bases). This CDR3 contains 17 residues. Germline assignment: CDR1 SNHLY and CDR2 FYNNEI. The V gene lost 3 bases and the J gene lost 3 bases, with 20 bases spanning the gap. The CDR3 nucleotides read TGTGCCAGCAGTGACCCCCGACCCACCCGGGGGGACACTGAAGCTTTCTTT. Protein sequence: CASSDPRPTRGDTEAFF.

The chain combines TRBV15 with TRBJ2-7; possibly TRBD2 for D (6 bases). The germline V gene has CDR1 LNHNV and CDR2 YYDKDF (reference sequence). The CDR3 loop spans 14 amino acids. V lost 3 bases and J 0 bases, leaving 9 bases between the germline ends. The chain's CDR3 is CATSSGGSSYEQYF. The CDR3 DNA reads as TGTGCCACCAGCAGCGGGGGAAGCTCCTACGAGCAGTACTTC.